This TCR beta chain is from a study of blood T cell repertoires in COVID-19. Study overall: The study drew acute and convalescent COVID-19 samples from the United States, Italy and Spain. Sources were T cells, B-cell-depleted T cells, or PBMCs; the material itself was cDNA or gDNA.

This CDR3 spans 14 amino acids. Germline V gene sequence: CDR1 ENHRY, CDR2 SYGVKD. V was clipped by 11 bases and J by 9 bases; unmatched bases: 11. Original analysis: Estimated nucleated cell counts came from reference gene primer amplification. The method was immunoSEQ multiplex PCR; TCRdb's version includes in-frame clones alone and lacks a portion of them. V and J calls and clone size follow that table, whereas D and trimming were derived from the DNA. The sample carries about 85,000 clones, about 86% recorded once. Sample: peripheral blood. The TCR was taken from a man aged 55 to 70 with acute or convalescent COVID-19. This sequence joins TRBV10-3 and TRBJ2-3; 13 nucleotides align to TRBD2. CDR3 region: CAAGELAGGTTQYF. DNA for the CDR3: TGTGCCGCCGGGGAACTAGCGGGGGGGACCACGCAGTATTTT.